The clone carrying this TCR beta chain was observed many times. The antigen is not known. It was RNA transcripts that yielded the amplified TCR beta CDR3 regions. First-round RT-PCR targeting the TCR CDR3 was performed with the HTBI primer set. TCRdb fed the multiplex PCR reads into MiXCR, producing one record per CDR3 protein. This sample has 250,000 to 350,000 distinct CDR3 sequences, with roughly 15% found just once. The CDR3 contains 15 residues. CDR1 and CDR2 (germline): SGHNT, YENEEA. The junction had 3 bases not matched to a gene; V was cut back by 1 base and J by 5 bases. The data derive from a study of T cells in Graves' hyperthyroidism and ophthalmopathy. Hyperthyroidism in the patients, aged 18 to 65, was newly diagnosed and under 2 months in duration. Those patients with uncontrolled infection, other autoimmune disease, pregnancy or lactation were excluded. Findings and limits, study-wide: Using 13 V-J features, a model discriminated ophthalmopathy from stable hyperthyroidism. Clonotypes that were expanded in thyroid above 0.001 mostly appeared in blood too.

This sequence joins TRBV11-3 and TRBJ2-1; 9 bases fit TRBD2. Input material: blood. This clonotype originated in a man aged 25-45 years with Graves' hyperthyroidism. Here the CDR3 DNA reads TGTGCCAGCAGCTTAGGCGGGAGGGTTGACAATGAGCAGTTCTTC. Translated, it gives CASSLGGRVDNEQFF. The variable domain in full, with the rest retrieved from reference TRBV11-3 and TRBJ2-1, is EAGVVQSPRYKIIEKKQPVAFWCNPISGHNTLYWYLQNLGQGPELLIRYENEEAVDDSQLPKDRFSAERLKGVDSTLKIQPAELGDSAVYLCASSLGGRVDNEQFFGPGTRLTVL.